These 21 T cell receptor beta chains share one sample of origin, sequenced in a study of blood T cell repertoires in COVID-19. Some clones are missing from TCRdb's copy, which holds only in-frame ones; the method was immunoSEQ multiplex PCR. Counted here are 15,000 to 20,000 clones, about nine tenths occurring once; the ten biggest clones make up roughly a sixth. The material sequenced was peripheral blood. Receptors were obtained from a human donor with active COVID-19. The donor label of this sample is uncertain.

V gene TRBV29-1 combines with J gene TRBJ1-5, with D perhaps matching TRBD1 (6 bases). The V gene's germline CDR1 is SQVTM and CDR2 ANQGSEA. The V end lost 4 bases, the J end lost 6 bases, and 22 bases lay between the germline ends. The CDR3 runs 16 residues. The CDR3 DNA follows: TGCAGCGTTGCTGAGATGGGAATTGGGGGCGGTCAGCCCCAGCATTTT. Amino acids: CSVAEMGIGGGQPQHF.

This chain links TRBV10-1 with TRBJ2-2; TRBD2 matches 8 bases. The junction had 6 bases not matched to a gene; V was cut back by 0 bases and J by 3 bases. The germline CDR1 and CDR2 sequences are WNHNN and SYGVQD (reference sequence). The CDR3 contains 17 residues. The CDR3 loop is CASSESRTSWDTGELFF. The CDR3, as DNA: TGCGCCAGCAGTGAGTCGAGGACTAGCTGGGACACCGGGGAGCTGTTTTTT.

The chain is built from TRBV6-5 and TRBJ2-1, with D perhaps TRBD1 (6 bases). Between the trimmed V and J ends, which lost 6 bases and 6 bases, there was a span of 12 bases. The CDR3 runs 13 residues. Germline V gene data show CDR1 as MNHEY and CDR2 as SVGAGI. The CDR3 DNA reads as TGTGCCAGCAGCAGTACAGGGAGCAATGAGCAGTTCTTC. Translating it yields CASSSTGSNEQFF.

This clone appeared a single time. The genes are TRBV5-1 and TRBJ2-2, with 8 bases identical to TRBD2. CDR3 length equals 19 residues. Germline assignment: CDR1 SGHRS and CDR2 YFSETQ. V shed 2 bases, J shed 4 bases, and the junction held 16 bases outside the gene matches. CDR3 nucleotides: TGCGCCAGCAGCTTCAGAGGGCACGGGGGGGCGCGTAGCACCGGGGAGCTGTTTTTT. Translated: CASSFRGHGGARSTGELFF.

This rearrangement joins TRBV18 to TRBJ2-1; TRBD2 agrees at 9 bases. Germline-derived CDR1 and CDR2 are KGHSH and LQKENI. The junction had 6 bases not matched to a gene; V was cut back by 4 bases and J by 5 bases. This CDR3 comprises 15 residues. In nucleotides, the CDR3 is TGTGCCAGCTCACTAGTTTTAGCGGGGGACAATGAGCAGTTCTTC. This encodes CASSLVLAGDNEQFF.

The rearrangement uses TRBV4-3 and TRBJ2-1; maybe TRBD2 (6 bases). V gave up 0 bases and J gave up 4 bases, with 19 bases separating them. The CDR3 spans 18 residues. Germline CDR1 reads LGHNA; CDR2 reads YSLEER. CDR3 bases: TGCGCCAGCAGCCAAGATTCCTTTCTTGCGGGGTCGTACAATGAGCAGTTCTTC. Residues: CASSQDSFLAGSYNEQFF.

The table lists this clone with a count of one. The chain carries TRBV2 and TRBJ2-5, with D possibly matching TRBD2 (5 bases). The CDR3 sequence is 15 residues long. The V end was cut by 3 bases, the J end by 6 bases, with 17 bases between. Germline CDR1 SNHLY, CDR2 FYNNEI. The CDR3 region is CASSDNRGSAKTQYF. Here the CDR3 DNA reads TGTGCCAGCAGTGATAACCGGGGTTCCGCGAAGACCCAGTACTTC.

The V call is TRBV7-9, the J call TRBJ2-7, with D possibly TRBD1 on 5 matching bases. Germline CDR1 is SEHNR and CDR2 is FQNEAQ (reference sequence). This CDR3 is built from 13 residues. With 3 bases removed from V and 4 bases from J, the gap between germline ends came to 10 bases. The CDR3 bases are TGTGCCAGCAGCTTTGAGACAGCTTACGAGCAGTACTTC. This translates into CASSFETAYEQYF.

The CDR3 is CASSSGTRGNGQPQHF. The CDR3 nucleotides read TGTGCCAGCAGTTCCGGGACTCGGGGGAACGGTCAGCCCCAGCATTTT. This chain joins TRBV6-2 or TRBV6-3 and TRBJ1-5; a possible D gene is TRBD1 (5 bases). CDR3 length: 16 residues. Trimming removed 4 bases at V and 6 bases at J, with 19 bases between. Looked up from germline, CDR1 is MNHEY and CDR2 is SVGEGT.

In DNA, the CDR3 is TGTGCCAGCAGCCAAACAGGGTCCTACGAGCAGTACTTC. This codes for CASSQTGSYEQYF. The chain uses TRBV4-2 and TRBJ2-7; the D gene is possibly TRBD1 (6 bases). V lost 2 bases to trimming and J lost 1 base, with 6 bases between them. Germline V gene sequence: CDR1 LGHNA, CDR2 YNFKEQ. CDR3 size: 13 residues.

The chain has TRBV11-2 and TRBJ2-1; D not certain. The ends were cut back, 8 bases at V and 1 base at J, with 9 bases in the middle. Germline CDR1 is SGHAT and CDR2 is FQNNGV. The CDR3 extends over 13 amino acids. The CDR3 protein is CASGYGSYNEQFF. CDR3 coding DNA: TGTGCCAGCGGCTACGGGTCCTACAATGAGCAGTTCTTC.

This chain connects TRBV7-2 to TRBJ2-3; 11 bases map to TRBD2. Germline V gives CDR1 SGHTA, CDR2 FQGNSA. The CDR3 is 15 amino acids. V lost 5 bases and J lost 6; bases outside the gene matches: 7. DNA for the CDR3: TGTGCCAGCAGCCGTAGCGGGGGGGCACGGGATACGCAGTATTTT. It is translated as CASSRSGGARDTQYF.

This clone appeared a single time. The J gene is TRBJ2-4, the V gene TRBV14, with D possibly TRBD1 on 5 matching bases. The ends were cut back, 2 bases at V and 3 bases at J, with 14 bases in the middle. CDR1 and CDR2 from the germline V gene are SGHDN and FVKESK. The CDR3 consists of 16 residues. Written as DNA, the CDR3 is TGTGCCAGCAGCCAACGACAGAGTTTCGACAAAAACATTCAGTACTTC. This encodes CASSQRQSFDKNIQYF.

The chain has TRBV27 and TRBJ1-5, with 10 bases identical to TRBD1. The germline V gene has CDR1 MNHEY and CDR2 SMNVEV (reference sequence). With 4 bases clipped from V and 2 bases from J, the junction kept 2 bases outside the gene matches. This CDR3 comprises 15 residues. The CDR3 loop reads CASSSGQGGNQPQHF. CDR3 sequence (DNA): TGTGCCAGCAGTTCAGGACAGGGGGGCAATCAGCCCCAGCATTTT.

V usage is TRBV6-5 and J usage is TRBJ1-5; 11 bases line up with TRBD1. This CDR3 comprises 15 residues. Unmatched junction bases numbered 5, after V lost 6 bases and J lost 4 bases. CDR1 is MNHEY and CDR2 is SVGAGI in the germline V gene. The CDR3 region is CASRAGTGGNQPQHF. In DNA form, the CDR3 reads TGTGCCAGCAGAGCCGGGACAGGGGGTAATCAGCCCCAGCATTTT.

The chain links TRBV4-1 to TRBJ2-7, with TRBD1 identical over 8 bases. The CDR3 is 14 amino acids. The V gene's germline CDR1 is MGHRA and CDR2 YSYEKL. V lost 1 base to trimming and J lost 6 bases; unmatched junction nucleotides: 5. CDR3 region: CASSQGTGMGEQYF. The CDR3 nucleotides read TGCGCCAGCAGCCAAGGGACAGGGATGGGCGAGCAGTACTTC.

The CDR3 spells CATSDSYLTGVDSNQPQHF. CDR3 nucleotide sequence: TGTGCCACCAGTGACTCGTACCTAACAGGCGTGGATAGCAATCAGCCCCAGCATTTT. The V and J genes are TRBV24-1 and TRBJ1-5; maybe TRBD1 (5 bases). Deletions cut 4 bases from V and 0 bases from J, with 21 bases between. CDR3 length: 19 amino acids. Germline V gene lookup returns CDR1 KGHDR and CDR2 SFDVKD.

This sequence joins TRBV7-2 and TRBJ2-5, with 12 bases matching TRBD2. Germline V gene sequence: CDR1 SGHTA, CDR2 FQGNSA. This CDR3 contains 15 residues. The V gene end was trimmed by 9 bases and the J gene end by 5 bases; junction bases not matched to a gene: 10. The CDR3 bases are TGTGCCAGTTCTAGCGGGGGGGCAAGGCGGGAGACCCAGTACTTC. The encoded protein is CASSSGGARRETQYF. Full variable domain (outside the CDR3, taken from reference TRBV7-2 and TRBJ2-5): GAGVSQSPSNKVTEKGKDVELRCDPISGHTALYWYRQSLGQGLEFLIYFQGNSAPDKSGLPSDRFSAERTGGSVSTLTIQRTQQEDSAVYLCASSSGGARRETQYFGPGTRLLVL.

This clone was seen a single time. The V call is TRBV7-2, the J call TRBJ2-3; D not certain. The germline V gene encodes CDR1 SGHTA and CDR2 FQGNSA. CDR3 length: 14 residues. Trimming pared 1 base from V and 0 bases from J, leaving 5 bases between. DNA for the CDR3: TGTGCCAGCAGCTTAGGAACTAGCACAGATACGCAGTATTTT. Its protein product is CASSLGTSTDTQYF.

This clone has only a few counts. This chain uses TRBV11-2 with TRBJ2-3; tentatively, D is TRBD1 (5 bases). Trimming took off 5 bases at V and 0 bases at J, with 12 bases between the two ends. This CDR3 region has 15 residues. The V gene's germline CDR1 is SGHAT and CDR2 FQNNGV. The CDR3 nucleotides are TGTGCCAGCAGCCCGATGACAGTTAGCACAGATACGCAGTATTTT. Its translation: CASSPMTVSTDTQYF.

This chain connects TRBV24-1 to TRBJ2-1; D is perhaps TRBD2 (7 bases). V was cut by 7 bases and J by 7 bases, with 13 bases left in between. Germline-derived CDR1 and CDR2 are KGHDR and SFDVKD. This CDR3 comprises 13 residues. The CDR3 reads CATSPGGLNEQFF. In DNA form, the CDR3 reads TGTGCCACCAGCCCGGGGGGCCTTAATGAGCAGTTCTTC.